The next 25 T cell receptor beta chains were all read from a single sample in a study of blood T cell repertoires in COVID-19 (dated by TCRdb to 2019 to 2021). Receptor libraries were prepared by the immunoSEQ multiplex PCR assay. TCRdb retrieved this table from immuneACCESS and kept in-frame rearrangements only. Not all clones are present; in checked studies, unresolved V genes account for under half, and no reason is known for the remainder. The table for this sample lists approximately 250,000 clones; around nine tenths of them were counted only once. Around 9% of the sample rests with the top ten. Sequenced material: peripheral blood. The receptors were sampled from a middle-aged man with active or convalescent COVID-19.

The chain recombines TRBV14 with TRBJ2-1; 7 positions match TRBD2. Germline V gene data show CDR1 as SGHDN and CDR2 as FVKESK. Germline trimming cut 1 base from V and 3 bases from J; bases unmatched to any gene: 12. CDR3 size: 18 residues. Here the CDR3 reads CASSQGPSAGVHYNEQFF. The CDR3, as DNA: TGTGCCAGCAGCCAAGGCCCCTCGGCGGGAGTCCACTACAATGAGCAGTTCTTC.

The chain has TRBV5-6 and TRBJ1-6; tentative D call: TRBD1 (5 bases). This CDR3 has 13 amino acids. Germline V lookup: CDR1 SGHDT, CDR2 YYEEEE. The V end lost 4 bases, the J end lost 13 bases, and 15 bases lay between the germline ends. The CDR3: CASSRAGGAPLHF. In DNA, the CDR3 is TGTGCCAGCAGCCGGGCAGGCGGGGCGCCCCTCCACTTT.

The V gene is TRBV30, the J gene TRBJ1-2; 8 bases match TRBD1. Germline trimming cut 0 bases from V and 7 bases from J; bases unmatched to any gene: 4. The CDR3 loop spans 13 amino acids. Germline CDR1 reads GTSNPN; CDR2 reads SVGIG (reference sequence). The CDR3 coding sequence is TGTGCCTGGAGTGTACGGGGGACAGGTGGCTACACCTTC. Protein sequence: CAWSVRGTGGYTF.

The chain recombines TRBV24-1 with TRBJ2-2; 12 bases align to TRBD1. Germline trimming cut 5 bases from V and 9 bases from J; bases unmatched to any gene: 9. Germline CDR1 and CDR2: KGHDR and SFDVKD. CDR3 length equals 16 residues. The CDR3 DNA sequence: TGTGCCACCAGTGGAAACTCCGGGACAGGGGGCCGGGAGCTGTTTTTT. This codes for CATSGNSGTGGRELFF.

The chain is built from TRBV6-6 and TRBJ1-2; D is uncertain. V was shortened by 8 bases and J by 3 bases, with 13 bases between the two germline ends. The CDR3 totals 13 residues. From germline, CDR1 is MNHNY and CDR2 SVGAGI (reference sequence). This CDR3 reads CASGPLSDYGYTF. The CDR3 nucleotides read TGTGCCAGCGGGCCCCTTTCGGACTATGGCTACACCTTC.

This clone was counted a few times. The rearrangement uses TRBV28 and TRBJ1-3, with D unclear. Germline V gene sequence: CDR1 MDHEN, CDR2 SYDVKM. This CDR3 comprises 13 residues. The V end lost 3 bases, the J end lost 4 bases, and 7 bases lay between the germline ends. DNA for the CDR3: TGTGCCAGCAGTTTTGGCAGAGGAAACACCATATATTTT. This gives the protein CASSFGRGNTIYF.

The V and J genes are TRBV6-5 and TRBJ2-3; TRBD2 might be the D (6 bases). The CDR3 runs to 15 residues. Germline CDR1 MNHEY, CDR2 SVGAGI. Trimming shortened V by 3 bases and J by 3 bases, and 13 bases separated the two germline ends. The CDR3 DNA reads TGTGCCAGCAGTTATGGGGGAGGTGTGACAGATACGCAGTATTTT. This translates into CASSYGGGVTDTQYF.

In nucleotides, the CDR3 is TGTGCCACCAGTGATGCCACTAGGGAGCAGTTCTTC. Amino acid sequence: CATSDATREQFF. V gene TRBV24-1 combines with J gene TRBJ2-1; perhaps TRBD2 as D (5 bases). The V and J ends lost 3 bases and 10 bases respectively, with 9 bases between them. CDR1 and CDR2 (germline): KGHDR, SFDVKD. CDR3 length: 12 amino acids.

For this clone: Different DNA sequences within this sample yield the same CDR3. The chain is built from TRBV28 and TRBJ1-2; D is perhaps TRBD1 (5 bases). V dropped 3 bases and J dropped 4 bases, with 9 bases sitting between them. The CDR3 spans 13 residues. The V gene's germline CDR1 is MDHEN and CDR2 SYDVKM. The CDR3 DNA reads as TGTGCCAGCAGTTTGGGGAGGGGCTATGGCTACACCTTC. It is translated as CASSLGRGYGYTF.

This chain links TRBV14 with TRBJ2-1; 10 bases match TRBD2. Germline assignment: CDR1 SGHDN and CDR2 FVKESK. The CDR3 totals 15 residues. J was trimmed by 4 bases and V by 4 bases; bases with no gene match: 4. CDR3 region: CASSLGLAVYNEQFF. The CDR3 region has the DNA TGTGCCAGCAGCCTAGGACTAGCGGTTTACAATGAGCAGTTCTTC.

The rearrangement links TRBV27 to TRBJ2-7; 7 bases line up with TRBD1. Trimming at V came to 5 bases and at J to 4 bases, leaving 8 bases not matched to a gene. The CDR3 is made up of 14 amino acids. Per the germline V gene, CDR1 is MNHEY and CDR2 is SMNVEV (reference sequence). The CDR3: CASSPDRDLYEQYF. DNA of the CDR3: TGTGCCAGCAGTCCCGACAGGGATTTGTACGAGCAGTACTTC.

This sequence joins TRBV30 and TRBJ1-1; D unclear. The CDR3 is 12 residues long. Germline V gene sequence: CDR1 GTSNPN, CDR2 SVGIG (reference sequence). V was shortened by 2 bases and J by 11 bases, with 15 bases between the two germline ends. The CDR3 DNA sequence: TGTGCCTGGAGTTCCCTCCCCTCGGAGGCTTTCTTT. Translated: CAWSSLPSEAFF. The variable domain in full, completed from reference TRBV30 and TRBJ1-1, reads SQTIHQWPATLVQPVGSPLSLECTVEGTSNPNLYWYRQAAGRGLQLLFYSVGIGQISSEVPQNLSASRPQDRQFILSSKKLLLSDSGFYLCAWSSLPSEAFFGQGTRLTVV.

The rearrangement joins TRBV9 to TRBJ2-3; 10 bases line up with TRBD1. Losses at the gene ends were 1 base for V and 3 bases for J; bases not matched to a gene: 5. Germline CDR1 SGDLS, CDR2 YYNGEE. The CDR3 has 16 amino acids. This CDR3 is CASSVFTGQGTDTQYF. The CDR3 region has the DNA TGTGCCAGCAGCGTATTCACGGGACAGGGGACAGATACGCAGTATTTT.

The chain recombines TRBV7-6 with TRBJ1-6; maybe TRBD1 (5 bases). This CDR3 spans 15 amino acids. Trimming cost V 3 bases and J 1 base, with 7 bases left between them. Germline CDR1 SGHVS, CDR2 FNYEAQ. The CDR3 DNA follows: TGTGCCAGCAGCTTCGACAGTTCCTATAATTCACCCCTCCACTTT. Translation gives CASSFDSSYNSPLHF.

The chain is built from TRBV30 and TRBJ2-1; TRBD2 aligns across 10 bases. The CDR3 contains 15 residues. V shed 2 bases, J shed 7 bases, and the junction held 8 bases outside the gene matches. Germline V gives CDR1 GTSNPN, CDR2 SVGIG (reference sequence). The CDR3 here is CAWSRLGLASNEQFF. The CDR3 DNA reads as TGTGCCTGGAGTCGCCTGGGACTAGCGTCGAATGAGCAGTTCTTC.

V gene TRBV6-1 combines with J gene TRBJ1-5; D remains unclear. The length of the CDR3 is 13 residues. CDR1 MNHNS and CDR2 SASEGT come from the germline V gene. Deletions cut 1 base from V and 6 bases from J, with 7 bases between. Here the CDR3 DNA reads TGTGCCAGCAGTGAAGATCGAGGTCAGCCCCAGCATTTT. Translation: CASSEDRGQPQHF.

This sequence joins TRBV3-1 (or the pseudogene TRBV3-2) and TRBJ2-5; maybe TRBD2 (6 bases). Germline V gene sequence: CDR1 LGHDT, CDR2 YNNKEL (reference sequence). The CDR3 is made up of 15 amino acids. V was clipped by 5 bases and J by 5 bases, with 18 bases between them. The CDR3 sequence: CASSSGWGGWETQYF. Here the CDR3 DNA reads TGTGCCAGCAGCTCGGGGTGGGGAGGCTGGGAGACCCAGTACTTC.

The V call is TRBV5-1, the J call TRBJ2-5; D perhaps matches TRBD2 (6 bases). Trimming removed 3 bases from V and 4 bases from J, with 10 bases in between. The length of the CDR3 is 13 residues. Per germline, CDR1 SGHRS and CDR2 YFSETQ. The CDR3 region has the DNA TGCGCCAGCAGCTATAGCGGTCCAGAGACCCAGTACTTC. As protein: CASSYSGPETQYF.

The chain employs TRBV6-5 and TRBJ1-3; D might be TRBD1 (6 bases). Germline V gives CDR1 MNHEY, CDR2 SVGAGI. The CDR3 is made up of 16 amino acids. Trimming took off 2 bases at V and 0 bases at J, with 11 bases between the two ends. CDR3 nucleotide sequence: TGTGCCAGCAGTTACAATCAGGGGAGCTCTGGAAACACCATATATTTT. Protein sequence: CASSYNQGSSGNTIYF.

The V gene is TRBV19, the J gene TRBJ2-1; the match to TRBD2 covers 11 bases. V lost 11 bases and J lost 4; bases outside the gene matches: 4. In germline, CDR1 is LNHDA, CDR2 SQIVND (reference sequence). The CDR3 runs 13 residues. The CDR3 loop is CAASGGPYNEQFF. The CDR3 bases are TGTGCCGCTAGCGGGGGGCCATACAATGAGCAGTTCTTC.

The chain combines TRBV7-2 with TRBJ2-3, with 7 positions matching TRBD2. Germline V CDR1 and CDR2: SGHTA, FQGNSA. Trimming removed 5 bases from V and 8 bases from J; junction bases left unmatched: 10. There are 14 residues in the CDR3. CDR3 sequence reads: CASSRGLVGGTQYF. CDR3 DNA: TGTGCCAGCAGCCGTGGACTAGTCGGGGGTACGCAGTATTTT.

This clone was detected once. The rearrangement joins TRBV10-1 to TRBJ2-1, with D perhaps matching TRBD1 (5 bases). The CDR3 is 15 residues long. Germline V gene lookup returns CDR1 WNHNN and CDR2 SYGVQD (reference sequence). V was trimmed by 4 bases and J by 1 base, leaving 11 bases between them. The CDR3 spells CASSGKGPSYNEQFF. CDR3 DNA: TGCGCCAGCAGTGGAAAGGGGCCTTCCTACAATGAGCAGTTCTTC.

This clone was counted once. The chain uses TRBV5-6 and TRBJ1-2; D not certain. Germline V CDR1 and CDR2: SGHDT, YYEEEE. The CDR3 has 11 residues. V lost 0 bases, J lost 8 bases, and 5 bases lay in between. In DNA form, the CDR3 reads TGTGCCAGCAGCTTGGGGGAGGGCTACACCTTC. Translating it yields CASSLGEGYTF.

This chain uses TRBV29-1 with TRBJ2-5, with a tentative D call TRBD1 (6 bases). The germline CDR1 and CDR2 sequences are SQVTM and ANQGSEA. This CDR3 has 12 amino acids. The V end was cut by 6 bases, the J end by 5 bases, with 13 bases between. CDR3 nucleotides: TGCAGCGTCGACCAGGGGCGGGAGACCCAGTACTTC. This translates into CSVDQGRETQYF.

The V gene is TRBV6-5, the J gene TRBJ1-4, with TRBD1 as a possible D gene (6 bases). The CDR3 totals 15 residues. The V gene lost 5 bases and the J gene lost 8 bases, with 18 bases spanning the gap. Germline CDR1 MNHEY, CDR2 SVGAGI. CDR3 residues: CASSMTGTSVEKLFF. In DNA, the CDR3 is TGTGCCAGCAGTATGACCGGGACATCAGTCGAAAAACTGTTTTTT.